Shown below are 22 T cell receptor beta chains from a single sample sequenced in a study of T cells in Graves' hyperthyroidism and ophthalmopathy. Regions amplified from RNA transcripts were the TCR beta CDR3 regions. The HTBI set primed first-round TCR CDR3 RT-PCR. TCRdb called the multiplex PCR reads again in MiXCR, with one record for every CDR3 protein. The sample lists 340,000 or so distinct CDR3 sequences, around a sixth occurring once. Sequencing was carried out using blood. Source of these receptors: a woman in her forties or fifties with Graves' hyperthyroidism.

This clonotype turned up a few times. The CDR3 region has the DNA TGTGCCAGCAGCCACTCGGGTTCACCCCTCCACTTT. It codes for CASSHSGSPLHF. This chain connects TRBV4-2 to TRBJ1-6, with unresolved D. Trimming removed 3 bases at V and 9 bases at J, with 6 bases between. CDR1 and CDR2 (germline): LGHNA, YNFKEQ. The CDR3 has 12 amino acids.

This clonotype was picked up a small number of times. The chain's CDR3 is CASARQFAFF. Written as DNA, the CDR3 is TGTGCCAGCGCCAGGCAGTTCGCTTTCTTT. V and J are TRBV2 and TRBJ1-1; D gene uncertain. Germline V gives CDR1 SNHLY, CDR2 FYNNEI. This CDR3 comprises 10 residues. V was pared by 8 bases and J by 11 bases, with 12 bases between.

This clonotype was picked up a small number of times. The chain has TRBV13 and TRBJ1-6; TRBD1 matches at 7 bases. The CDR3 runs to 16 residues. Germline V gene sequence: CDR1 PRHDT, CDR2 FYEKMQ (reference sequence). The V gene end was trimmed by 5 bases and the J gene end by 9 bases; junction bases not matched to a gene: 13. This chain's CDR3 is CASSVTGQTTTSPLHF. DNA for the CDR3: TGTGCCAGCAGCGTCACGGGACAGACAACTACTTCACCCCTCCACTTT.

This clonotype was found a few times. The J gene is TRBJ2-6, the V gene TRBV5-6; 12 bases are a match to TRBD2. Unmatched junction bases numbered 10, after V lost 3 bases and J lost 9 bases. Germline V gene data show CDR1 as SGHDT and CDR2 as YYEEEE. This CDR3 is 17 amino acids long. The CDR3 nucleotides read TGTGCCAGCAGCTCCCAAGGGAGACTAGCGGGAGTCAACGTCCTGACTTTC. Encoded protein: CASSSQGRLAGVNVLTF.

Many counts were recorded for this clonotype. The chain uses TRBV20-1 and TRBJ2-3; TRBD2 agrees at 16 bases. CDR1 and CDR2 (germline): DFQATT, SNEGSKA (reference sequence). The CDR3 is made up of 18 amino acids. Trimming removed 1 base from V and 2 bases from J; junction bases left unmatched: 6. CDR3 loop: CSARGAGLAGGPTDTQYF. The CDR3 nucleotides are TGCAGTGCTAGAGGGGCGGGACTAGCGGGAGGGCCCACAGATACGCAGTATTTT.

This clonotype has just a few counts. The gene calls are TRBV6-1 and TRBJ2-1, with a tentative D call TRBD2 (5 bases). The CDR3 is 13 amino acids. Between the trimmed V and J ends, which lost 8 bases and 1 base, there was a span of 9 bases. In germline, CDR1 is MNHNS, CDR2 SASEGT. In DNA form, the CDR3 reads TGTGCCAGCGGGAGCAGGTCCTACAATGAGCAGTTCTTC. Its translation is CASGSRSYNEQFF.

The chain joins TRBV6-2 or TRBV6-3 to TRBJ2-4; TRBD2 is a possible D gene (5 bases). This CDR3 contains 15 residues. Germline V gene sequence: CDR1 MNHEY, CDR2 SVGEGT. V was shortened by 5 bases and J by 8 bases, with 19 bases between the two germline ends. The CDR3 spells CASSPRDGIFDIQYF. The DNA of the CDR3 is TGTGCCAGCAGTCCTCGAGACGGGATTTTTGACATTCAGTACTTC.

The rearrangement uses TRBV29-1 and TRBJ2-3; D not resolved. The CDR3 covers 9 residues. The V and J ends lost 2 bases and 10 bases respectively, with 4 bases between them. Germline-derived CDR1 and CDR2 are SQVTM and ANQGSEA. CDR3 loop: CSVETAQYF. The CDR3 DNA follows: TGCAGCGTTGAAACCGCGCAGTATTTT.

The genes are TRBV20-1 and TRBJ2-3; TRBD2 agrees at 10 bases. Trimming removed 3 bases from V and 0 bases from J; junction bases left unmatched: 9. Germline V gene lookup returns CDR1 DFQATT and CDR2 SNEGSKA (reference sequence). The CDR3 covers 17 residues. CDR3 loop: CSARASGSYSSTDTQYF. CDR3 nucleotide sequence: TGCAGTGCTAGGGCTAGCGGGAGTTACTCTAGCACAGATACGCAGTATTTT.

This clonotype occurred a few times. The chain combines TRBV5-4 with TRBJ2-1, with 8 bases fitting TRBD2. Germline CDR1 SGHNT, CDR2 YYREEE (reference sequence). The length of the CDR3 is 15 residues. With 4 bases clipped from V and 1 base from J, the junction kept 4 bases outside the gene matches. The CDR3 sequence: CASSPGGASYNEQFF. The CDR3 DNA is TGTGCCAGCAGCCCCGGGGGGGCGTCCTACAATGAGCAGTTCTTC.

Ten or more counts support this clonotype. The chain links TRBV7-3 to TRBJ1-1, with TRBD1 as a possible D gene (5 bases). This CDR3 has 14 amino acids. V lost 4 bases and J 6 bases, leaving 15 bases between the germline ends. CDR1 is SGHTA, CDR2 FQGTGA, per germline. The CDR3: CASSSGTGHSEAFF. CDR3 DNA: TGTGCCAGCAGCTCAGGGACGGGGCATTCTGAAGCTTTCTTT.

V is TRBV7-9 and J is TRBJ2-3; the match to TRBD2 covers 8 bases. Germline assignment: CDR1 SEHNR and CDR2 FQNEAQ (reference sequence). This CDR3 comprises 18 residues. V shed 5 bases, J shed 2 bases, and the junction held 15 bases outside the gene matches. For the CDR3, the DNA is TGTGCCAGCAGCCAAGCAGCGGGGGCTCACCCGGCCACAGATACGCAGTATTTT. It yields the protein CASSQAAGAHPATDTQYF.

This clonotype was counted ten times or more. CDR3 sequence: CASSPVGSGNTIYF. In DNA form, the CDR3 reads TGTGCCAGCAGCCCCGTGGGCTCTGGAAACACCATATATTTT. This sequence joins TRBV11-2 and TRBJ1-3, with unresolved D. Germline V lookup: CDR1 SGHAT, CDR2 FQNNGV. This CDR3 is 14 amino acids long. V was pared by 5 bases and J by 0 bases, with 8 bases between.

This clonotype was counted between two and nine times. The chain has TRBV12-3 or TRBV12-4 and TRBJ1-6; 7 bases agree with TRBD1. V was pared by 6 bases and J by 6 bases, with 5 bases of the junction left unmatched. This CDR3 has 14 residues. CDR3 loop: CASSATGFNSPLHF. CDR3 DNA sequence: TGTGCCAGCAGCGCGACAGGGTTTAATTCACCCCTCCACTTT.

This clonotype came up many times. The genes are TRBV2 and TRBJ1-1, with a possible D match to TRBD1 (6 bases). Trimming removed 7 bases at V and 1 base at J, with 7 bases between. Germline assignment: CDR1 SNHLY and CDR2 FYNNEI. This CDR3 region has 12 residues. CDR3 sequence (DNA): TGTGCCAGCACAGGGGAGAACACTGAAGCTTTCTTT. This gives the protein CASTGENTEAFF.

Ten or more counts support this clonotype. The chain couples TRBV6-1 to TRBJ1-1; 8 nucleotides agree with TRBD1. The CDR3 runs to 14 residues. J was trimmed by 3 bases and V by 6 bases; bases with no gene match: 6. Germline loops: CDR1 MNHNS, CDR2 SASEGT. The CDR3 sequence is CASRTRGLDTEAFF. The CDR3 DNA reads TGTGCCAGCAGGACCAGGGGGCTAGACACTGAAGCTTTCTTT.

The rearrangement links TRBV4-1 to TRBJ2-3, with D hard to call. The CDR3 is made up of 13 amino acids. CDR1 MGHRA and CDR2 YSYEKL come from the germline V gene. V dropped 1 base and J dropped 2 bases, with 4 bases sitting between them. CDR3 sequence reads: CASSQAPTDTQYF. The CDR3 DNA sequence: TGCGCCAGCAGCCAAGCTCCCACAGATACGCAGTATTTT.

This clonotype was found many times. CDR3: CASSFWPAATSYEQYF. CDR3 sequence (DNA): TGTGCCAGCAGTTTTTGGCCGGCTGCCACCTCCTACGAGCAGTACTTC. The rearrangement uses TRBV28 and TRBJ2-7; D gene unclear. V was clipped by 3 bases and J by 0 bases, with 15 bases between them. The CDR3 has 16 residues. CDR1 and CDR2 from the germline V gene are MDHEN and SYDVKM. The complete variable domain, with remaining parts taken from reference TRBV28 and TRBJ2-7, reads DVKVTQSSRYLVKRTGEKVFLECVQDMDHENMFWYRQDPGLGLRLIYFSYDVKMKEKGDIPEGYSVSREKKERFSLILESASTNQTSMYLCASSFWPAATSYEQYFGPGTRLTVT.

The chain has TRBV7-8 and TRBJ2-1; 11 nucleotides agree with TRBD2. Germline V lookup: CDR1 SGHVS, CDR2 FQNEAQ. The V segment lost 5 bases and the J segment 3 bases; nucleotides outside the gene matches: 9. The CDR3 is 17 residues long. The CDR3 loop is CASSPRRTSGGYNEQFF. The CDR3 coding sequence is TGTGCCAGCAGCCCTCGCCGAACTAGCGGGGGCTACAATGAGCAGTTCTTC. Full variable domain (missing parts from reference TRBV7-8 and TRBJ2-1): GAGVSQSPRYKVAKRGQDVALRCDPISGHVSLFWYQQALGQGPEFLTYFQNEAQLDKSGLPSDRFFAERPEGSVSTLKIQRTQQEDSAVYLCASSPRRTSGGYNEQFFGPGTRLTVL.

This CDR3 reads CASSYGGPNTEAFF. The CDR3 region has the DNA TGTGCCAGCAGTTACGGAGGGCCCAACACTGAAGCTTTCTTT. V usage is TRBV6-5 and J usage is TRBJ1-1; no clear D gene. The V gene lost 2 bases and the J gene lost 2 bases, with 9 bases spanning the gap. The germline CDR1 and CDR2 sequences are MNHEY and SVGAGI. The CDR3 extends over 14 amino acids.

This clonotype was picked up many times. This chain joins TRBV5-1 and TRBJ1-2; 7 bases line up with TRBD1. The germline gives CDR1 SGHRS, CDR2 YFSETQ. This CDR3 region has 14 residues. V lost 2 bases to trimming and J lost 5 bases; unmatched junction nucleotides: 6. CDR3 loop: CASSFTGTEYGYTF. DNA of the CDR3: TGCGCCAGCAGCTTCACCGGGACAGAGTATGGCTACACCTTC.

The rearrangement uses TRBV29-1 and TRBJ2-1; 13 nucleotides match TRBD2. V trimming: 5 bases; J trimming: 8 bases; junction bases outside the gene matches: 3. The V gene's germline CDR1 is SQVTM and CDR2 ANQGSEA. CDR3 size: 13 residues. CDR3 region: CSVTSGRDYEQFF. For the CDR3, the DNA is TGCAGCGTTACTAGCGGGAGGGACTATGAGCAGTTCTTC.